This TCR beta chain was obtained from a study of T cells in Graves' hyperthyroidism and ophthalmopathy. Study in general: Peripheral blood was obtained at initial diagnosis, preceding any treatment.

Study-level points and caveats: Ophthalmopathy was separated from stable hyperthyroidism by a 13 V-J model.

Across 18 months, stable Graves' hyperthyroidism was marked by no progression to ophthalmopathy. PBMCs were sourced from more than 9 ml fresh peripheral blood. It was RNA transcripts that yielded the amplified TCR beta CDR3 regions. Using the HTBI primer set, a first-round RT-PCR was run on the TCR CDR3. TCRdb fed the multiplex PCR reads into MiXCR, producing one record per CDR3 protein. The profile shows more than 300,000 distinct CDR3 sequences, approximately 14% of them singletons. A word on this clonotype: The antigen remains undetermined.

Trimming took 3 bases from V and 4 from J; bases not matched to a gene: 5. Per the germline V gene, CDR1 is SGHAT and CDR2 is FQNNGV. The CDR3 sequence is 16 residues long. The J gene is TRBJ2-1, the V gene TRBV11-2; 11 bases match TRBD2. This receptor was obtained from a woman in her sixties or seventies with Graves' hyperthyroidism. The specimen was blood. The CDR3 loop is CASSFLAGGYYNEQFF. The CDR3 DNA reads TGTGCCAGCAGCTTCTTAGCGGGAGGGTATTACAATGAGCAGTTCTTC.